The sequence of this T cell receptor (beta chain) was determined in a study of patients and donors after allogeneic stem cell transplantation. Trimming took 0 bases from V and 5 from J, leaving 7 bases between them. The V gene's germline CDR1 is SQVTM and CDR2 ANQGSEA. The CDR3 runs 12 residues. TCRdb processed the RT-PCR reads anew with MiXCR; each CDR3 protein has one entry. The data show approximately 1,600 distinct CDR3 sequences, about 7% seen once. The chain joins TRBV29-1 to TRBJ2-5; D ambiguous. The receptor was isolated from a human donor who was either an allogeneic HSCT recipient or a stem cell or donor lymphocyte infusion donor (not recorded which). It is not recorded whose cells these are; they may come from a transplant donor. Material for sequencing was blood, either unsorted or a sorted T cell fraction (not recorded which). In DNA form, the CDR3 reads TGCAGCGTTGAAGACCGGCGGGAGACCCAGTACTTC. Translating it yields CSVEDRRETQYF.